This TCR beta chain emerged from a study of cytomegalovirus exposure and HLA in healthy donors. V was cut by 0 bases and J by 3 bases, with 6 bases left in between. CDR1 and CDR2 from the germline V gene are SGHRS and YFSETQ. This CDR3 is 13 amino acids long. The PCR had 60 Vbeta and 13 Jbeta primers. Profiled with immunoSEQ multiplex PCR; TCRdb holds only in-frame clones, not every one. This table has approximately 190,000 clones, roughly nine tenths appearing once. Points on this clone: Other DNA sequences in the sample encode the same CDR3.

The rearrangement joins TRBV5-1 to TRBJ1-2, with D possibly being TRBD1 (6 bases). This TCR derives from a boy younger than 10 in good health and CMV-seronegative. The sample was PBMCs. DNA of the CDR3: TGCGCCAGCAGCTTGGACAGGGACTATGGCTACACCTTC. It is translated as CASSLDRDYGYTF.